A single sample gave rise to the 27 T cell receptor beta chains below, sequenced in a study of T-cell reconstitution after alpha-beta-depleted transplantation in children. Unique molecular identifiers were incorporated into the prepared TCRbeta library. TCRdb ran MiXCR on the PCR reads and lists one entry per CDR3 protein. The table shows about 230,000 distinct CDR3 sequences, with 9% to 10% occurring only once. The source was PBMCs from the stem cell graft donor, collected from the stem cell graft. These receptors came from a human donor who donated a stem cell graft to a child with SCID.

This clonotype was recorded at least ten times. V gene TRBV24-1 combines with J gene TRBJ2-4; D uncertain. CDR1 KGHDR and CDR2 SFDVKD come from the germline V gene. Between the trimmed V and J ends, which lost 5 bases and 1 base, there was a span of 5 bases. This CDR3 is built from 13 residues. The CDR3 loop is CATSAAAKNIQYF. The CDR3 DNA is TGTGCCACCAGTGCTGCGGCCAAAAACATTCAGTACTTC.

This clonotype was observed many times. Written as DNA, the CDR3 is TGTGCCAGCAGCTACCGACAGCTCACAGATACGCAGTATTTT. This translates into CASSYRQLTDTQYF. The rearrangement uses TRBV7-2 and TRBJ2-3; possible D gene TRBD1, 5 bases. Per germline, CDR1 SGHTA and CDR2 FQGNSA. There are 14 residues in the CDR3. The V and J ends lost 4 bases and 2 bases respectively, with 10 bases between them.

This clonotype was counted only a few times. The V and J genes are TRBV11-2 and TRBJ2-1; tentative D call: TRBD2 (5 bases). The length of the CDR3 is 16 residues. Germline loops: CDR1 SGHAT, CDR2 FQNNGV. The V gene lost 1 base and the J gene lost 6 bases, with 16 bases spanning the gap. The CDR3 sequence: CASSLGGLAVGNEQFF. CDR3 coding DNA: TGTGCCAGCAGCTTAGGTGGGCTAGCAGTTGGCAATGAGCAGTTCTTC.

This clonotype was counted ten times or more. This chain uses TRBV7-3 with TRBJ2-2; no reliable D call. V lost 1 base to trimming and J lost 3 bases, with 6 bases between them. The CDR3 consists of 14 residues. The germline V gene has CDR1 SGHTA and CDR2 FQGTGA. The CDR3 sequence is CASSLIRDTGELFF. CDR3 bases: TGTGCCAGCAGCTTAATTAGGGACACCGGGGAGCTGTTTTTT. Full variable domain (missing parts from reference TRBV7-3 and TRBJ2-2): GAGVSQTPSNKVTEKGKYVELRCDPISGHTALYWYRQSLGQGPEFLIYFQGTGAADDSGLPNDRFFAVRPEGSVSTLKIQRTERGDSAVYLCASSLIRDTGELFFGEGSRLTVL.

This clonotype was recorded a few times. The V call is TRBV28, the J call TRBJ2-7; 14 bases agree with TRBD2. The CDR3 is made up of 15 amino acids. Per the germline V gene, CDR1 is MDHEN and CDR2 is SYDVKM. Trimming removed 10 bases from V and 3 bases from J; junction bases left unmatched: 8. The CDR3 loop is CAILSGTSGGYEQYF. The CDR3 DNA sequence: TGTGCCATCCTGTCTGGGACTAGCGGGGGCTACGAGCAGTACTTC.

This clonotype was recorded at least ten times. The V call is TRBV6-2 or TRBV6-3, the J call TRBJ1-5; 8 bases agree with TRBD1. This CDR3 is built from 13 residues. Germline CDR1 reads MNHEY; CDR2 reads SVGEGT. V was pared by 4 bases and J by 4 bases, with 0 bases of the junction left unmatched. The CDR3 coding sequence is TGTGCCAGCAGTTGGACAGGGAATCAGCCCCAGCATTTT. This codes for CASSWTGNQPQHF.

In its sample, this clonotype was seen many times. The V call is TRBV12-3 or TRBV12-4, the J call TRBJ2-7; 7 positions match TRBD1. The CDR3 contains 15 residues. J lost 0 bases, V lost 4 bases, and 6 bases had no gene match. The CDR3 loop is CASSSGQVYSYEQYF. The DNA of the CDR3 is TGTGCCAGCAGTTCTGGACAGGTTTACTCCTACGAGCAGTACTTC.

This clonotype was seen ten or more times. This chain joins TRBV7-9 and TRBJ1-1; TRBD1 might be the D (5 bases). The CDR3 spans 14 residues. The ends were cut back, 5 bases at V and 3 bases at J, with 13 bases in the middle. CDR1 and CDR2 (germline): SEHNR, FQNEAQ (reference sequence). CDR3: CASSTQGGDTEAFF. The CDR3 DNA follows: TGTGCCAGCAGCACCCAGGGAGGGGACACTGAAGCTTTCTTT.

The sample holds many counts of this clonotype. The chain links TRBV4-2 to TRBJ2-2, with TRBD2 matching over 11 bases. The CDR3 totals 16 residues. V shed 4 bases and J 2 bases; nucleotides not matched to a gene: 3. From germline, CDR1 is LGHNA and CDR2 YNFKEQ. As DNA, the CDR3 is TGTGCCAGCAGCCCGGGACTAGCGGATAACACCGGGGAGCTGTTTTTT. This sequence encodes CASSPGLADNTGELFF.

The table lists this clonotype with many counts. The V gene is TRBV12-3 or TRBV12-4, the J gene TRBJ1-1; D gene ambiguous. The CDR3 runs 14 residues. V lost 8 bases and J lost 7, with 20 bases in between. The CDR3 here is CASLPPSRVSEAFF. The CDR3 region has the DNA TGTGCCAGCCTCCCACCGTCTAGGGTTAGTGAAGCTTTCTTT.

This clonotype showed up many times. The V gene is TRBV5-1, the J gene TRBJ2-3; 9 nucleotides align to TRBD2. The CDR3 sequence is 17 residues long. The junction had 9 bases not matched to a gene; V was cut back by 3 bases and J by 1 base. Germline CDR1 and CDR2: SGHRS and YFSETQ. In DNA, the CDR3 is TGCGCCAGCAGCTATCCTCCCATAGCGGGGGGCACAGATACGCAGTATTTT. This codes for CASSYPPIAGGTDTQYF.

This clonotype has ten or more counts. The V call is TRBV5-4, the J call TRBJ1-2; D remains ambiguous. This CDR3 is 12 amino acids long. CDR1 and CDR2 from the germline V gene are SGHNT and YYREEE (reference sequence). V was shortened by 0 bases and J by 5 bases, with 5 bases between the two germline ends. CDR3 loop: CASSLDRYGYTF. CDR3 DNA: TGTGCCAGCAGCTTGGATCGATATGGCTACACCTTC.

This clonotype was counted at least ten times. The chain recombines TRBV15 with TRBJ2-7, with D unresolved. The CDR3 has 15 amino acids. Germline values: CDR1 LNHNV, CDR2 YYDKDF (reference sequence). V was clipped by 0 bases and J by 3 bases, with 12 bases between them. CDR3 amino acids: CATSRDPNAHYEQYF. The CDR3 nucleotides are TGTGCCACCAGCAGAGATCCAAATGCTCACTACGAGCAGTACTTC.

This clonotype was seen at least ten times. The chain uses TRBV29-1 and TRBJ1-2; the match to TRBD1 covers 7 bases. CDR3 size: 12 residues. Trimming cost V 6 bases and J 8 bases; bases outside gene matches: 9. Germline V gene data show CDR1 as SQVTM and CDR2 as ANQGSEA. The DNA of the CDR3 is TGCAGCGTCAACAGGGGCTCGCGAGGCTACACCTTC. It codes for CSVNRGSRGYTF.

A word on this clonotype: This may arise from a read error, as a much more abundant clone is one base away. This chain links TRBV6-1 with TRBJ2-3; D tentatively fits TRBD1 or TRBD2 (6 bases each). The CDR3 runs 15 residues. Germline V CDR1 and CDR2: MNHNS, SASEGT. The CDR3 DNA reads as TGTGCCGGCAGCCAAGGGGGGATTTATGGAGATACGCAGTATTTT. This gives the protein CAGSQGGIYGDTQYF.

This clonotype came up many times. The chain links TRBV2 to TRBJ2-5; weak D call: TRBD2 (6 bases). CDR1 is SNHLY and CDR2 is FYNNEI in the germline V gene. The CDR3 is made up of 15 amino acids. V dropped 3 bases and J dropped 5 bases, with 16 bases sitting between them. The CDR3 DNA follows: TGTGCCAGCAGTGACGCTCGGGGGTTGAGGGAGACCCAGTACTTC. Protein: CASSDARGLRETQYF.

This clonotype was recorded many times. V gene TRBV27 combines with J gene TRBJ2-7; D might be TRBD1 (5 bases). CDR1 and CDR2 from the germline V gene are MNHEY and SMNVEV (reference sequence). V gave up 8 bases and J gave up 5 bases, with 10 bases separating them. This CDR3 spans 11 amino acids. In nucleotides, the CDR3 is TGTGCCAGCCGACAGAACCACGAGCAGTACTTC. Amino acids: CASRQNHEQYF.

This clonotype has at least ten counts. The rearrangement links TRBV25-1 to TRBJ2-1; 9 bases are a match to TRBD1. The germline CDR1 and CDR2 sequences are MGHDK and SYGVNS. The length of the CDR3 is 14 residues. V shed 7 bases, J shed 7 bases, and the junction held 8 bases outside the gene matches. The CDR3 region has the DNA TGTGCCAGCAATAATCCCGGGACAGGGAATGAGCAGTTCTTC. It translates to CASNNPGTGNEQFF.

This clonotype was found many times. The CDR3 DNA follows: TGCGCCAGCAGCCCCGAACAGGGTATCACTGAAGCTTTCTTT. Translation gives CASSPEQGITEAFF. The rearrangement joins TRBV5-1 to TRBJ1-1; D perhaps matches TRBD1 (6 bases). Deletions cut 4 bases from V and 4 bases from J, with 14 bases between. CDR3 size: 14 residues. Germline CDR1 reads SGHRS; CDR2 reads YFSETQ.

The sample holds many counts of this clonotype. The V and J genes are TRBV29-1 and TRBJ2-2, with TRBD1 matching 8 bases. The CDR3 covers 13 residues. Germline trimming cut 6 bases from V and 1 base from J; bases unmatched to any gene: 1. CDR1 and CDR2 from the germline V gene are SQVTM and ANQGSEA. CDR3 amino acids: CSVGQENTGELFF. The CDR3 nucleotides read TGCAGCGTGGGACAGGAGAACACCGGGGAGCTGTTTTTT.

The chain joins TRBV5-1 to TRBJ2-5; maybe TRBD1 (6 bases). The ends were cut back, 0 bases at V and 2 bases at J, with 11 bases in the middle. This CDR3 is 15 amino acids long. Germline V lookup: CDR1 SGHRS, CDR2 YFSETQ. The CDR3 coding sequence is TGCGCCAGCAGCTTGGTGGGACAACGACAAGAGACCCAGTACTTC. This gives the protein CASSLVGQRQETQYF. The full variable domain, with the rest looked up from reference TRBV5-1 and TRBJ2-5, is KAGVTQTPRYLIKTRGQQVTLSCSPISGHRSVSWYQQTPGQGLQFLFEYFSETQRNKGNFPGRFSGRQFSNSRSEMNVSTLELGDSALYLCASSLVGQRQETQYFGPGTRLLVL.

This clonotype was detected many times. This chain links TRBV6-4 with TRBJ2-2; D is unresolved. The CDR3 spans 13 residues. Per germline, CDR1 MRHNA and CDR2 SNTAGT. The V end was cut by 0 bases, the J end by 6 bases, with 5 bases between. Written as DNA, the CDR3 is TGTGCCAGCAGTGACTCCAGATCCGGGGAGCTGTTTTTT. As protein: CASSDSRSGELFF.

At least ten counts were recorded for this clonotype. The V and J genes are TRBV6-4 and TRBJ2-3; D is possibly TRBD1 or TRBD2 (5 bases each). Trimming shortened V by 2 bases and J by 2 bases, and 14 bases separated the two germline ends. CDR3 length equals 16 residues. The germline V gene encodes CDR1 MRHNA and CDR2 SNTAGT. CDR3 DNA sequence: TGTGCCAGCAGTGACGGAGGTGGGACCCACACAGATACGCAGTATTTT. As protein: CASSDGGGTHTDTQYF.

The chain couples TRBV2 to TRBJ1-3; weak D call: TRBD1 (5 bases). Germline loops: CDR1 SNHLY, CDR2 FYNNEI. The length of the CDR3 is 18 residues. The V end lost 0 bases, the J end lost 5 bases, and 20 bases lay between the germline ends. CDR3 amino acids: CASSEALQTVTPRNTIYF. The DNA for the CDR3 is TGTGCCAGCAGTGAAGCGCTTCAGACAGTTACTCCCCGAAACACCATATATTTT.

With regard to this clonotype: A much larger clone is a single base away; this may be a read error. This sequence joins TRBV11-1 and TRBJ2-7, with 7 bases that match TRBD1. The CDR3 spans 14 residues. CDR1 is SGHAT and CDR2 is FQDESV in the germline V gene (reference sequence). The CDR3 region is CASRLVWDSYEQYF. For the CDR3, the DNA is TGTGCCAGCCGCTTAGTATGGGACAGCTACGAGCAGTACTTC.

This clonotype came up many times. The V and J genes are TRBV5-1 and TRBJ1-5; D remains ambiguous. Deletions cut 4 bases from V and 3 bases from J, with 8 bases between. Looked up from germline, CDR1 is SGHRS and CDR2 is YFSETQ. The CDR3 consists of 13 residues. The CDR3 DNA is TGCGCCAGCAGCGTAGGGCCCAATCAGCCCCAGCATTTT. It specifies CASSVGPNQPQHF.

This clonotype was counted at least ten times. The chain links TRBV7-9 to TRBJ1-1, with D unresolved. CDR3 size: 13 residues. Trimming removed 7 bases at V and 1 base at J, with 10 bases between. Germline loops: CDR1 SEHNR, CDR2 FQNEAQ (reference sequence). The DNA of the CDR3 is TGTGCCAGCATCCGGACGGGGAACACTGAAGCTTTCTTT. Amino acid sequence: CASIRTGNTEAFF.